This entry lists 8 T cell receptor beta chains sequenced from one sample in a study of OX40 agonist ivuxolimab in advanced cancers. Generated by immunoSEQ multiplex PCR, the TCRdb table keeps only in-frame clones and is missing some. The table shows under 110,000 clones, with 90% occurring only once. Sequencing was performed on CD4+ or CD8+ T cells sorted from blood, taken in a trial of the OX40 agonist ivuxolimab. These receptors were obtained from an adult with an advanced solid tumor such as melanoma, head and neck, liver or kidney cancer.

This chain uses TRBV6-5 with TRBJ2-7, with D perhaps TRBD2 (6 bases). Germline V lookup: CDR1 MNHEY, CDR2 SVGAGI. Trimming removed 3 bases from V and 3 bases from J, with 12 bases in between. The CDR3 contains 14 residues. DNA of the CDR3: TGTGCCAGCAGTTATCCGGGAGTCCGCTACGAGCAGTACTTC. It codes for CASSYPGVRYEQYF.

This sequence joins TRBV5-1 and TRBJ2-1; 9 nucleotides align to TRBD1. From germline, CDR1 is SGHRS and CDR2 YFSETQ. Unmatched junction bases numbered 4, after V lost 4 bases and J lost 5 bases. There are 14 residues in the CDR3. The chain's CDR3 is CASSAGQGNNEQFF. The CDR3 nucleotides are TGCGCCAGCAGCGCGGGACAGGGAAACAATGAGCAGTTCTTC.

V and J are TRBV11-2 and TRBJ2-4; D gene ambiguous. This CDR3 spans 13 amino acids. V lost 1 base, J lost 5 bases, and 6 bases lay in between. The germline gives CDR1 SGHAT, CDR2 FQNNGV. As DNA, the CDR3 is TGTGCCAGCAGCTTAGGGTTGGAAAACATTCAGTACTTC. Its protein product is CASSLGLENIQYF. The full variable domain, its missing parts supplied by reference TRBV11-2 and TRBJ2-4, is EAGVAQSPRYKIIEKRQSVAFWCNPISGHATLYWYQQILGQGPKLLIQFQNNGVVDDSQLPKDRFSAERLKGVDSTLKIQPAKLEDSAVYLCASSLGLENIQYFGAGTRLSVL.

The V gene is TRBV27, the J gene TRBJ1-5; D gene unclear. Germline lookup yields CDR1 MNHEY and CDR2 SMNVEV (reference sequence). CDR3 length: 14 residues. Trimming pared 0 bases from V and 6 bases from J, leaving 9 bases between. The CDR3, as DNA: TGTGCCAGCAGTTTATCGTGGGATACTCAGCCCCAGCATTTT. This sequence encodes CASSLSWDTQPQHF.

The CDR3 DNA is TGTGCCAGCAGCTTGGTTTCGGGCGGGGGGGCCGCGACCCAGTACTTC. Translated: CASSLVSGGGAATQYF. This sequence joins TRBV5-5 and TRBJ2-5; 9 positions agree with TRBD2. The CDR3 runs 16 residues. Germline V gene data show CDR1 as SGHKS and CDR2 as YYEKEE (reference sequence). Trimming removed 0 bases from V and 7 bases from J; junction bases left unmatched: 10.

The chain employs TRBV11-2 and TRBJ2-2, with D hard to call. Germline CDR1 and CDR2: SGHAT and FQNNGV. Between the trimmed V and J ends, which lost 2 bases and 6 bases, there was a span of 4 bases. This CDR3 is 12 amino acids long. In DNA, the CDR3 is TGTGCCAGCAGCTTAAGCCCCGGGGAGCTGTTTTTT. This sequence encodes CASSLSPGELFF.

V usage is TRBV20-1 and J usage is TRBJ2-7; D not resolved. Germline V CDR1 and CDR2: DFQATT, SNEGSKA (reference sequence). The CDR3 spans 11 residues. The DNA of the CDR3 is TGCAGCTGCAGCAGTTCCTACGAGCAGTACTTC. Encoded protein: CSCSSSYEQYF.

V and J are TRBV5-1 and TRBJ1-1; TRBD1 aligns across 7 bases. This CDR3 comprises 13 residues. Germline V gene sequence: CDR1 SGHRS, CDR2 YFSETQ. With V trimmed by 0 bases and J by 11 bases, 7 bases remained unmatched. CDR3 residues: CASSLGQGGSAFF. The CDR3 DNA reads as TGCGCCAGCAGCTTGGGACAGGGCGGGAGCGCTTTCTTT.